Ten or more counts support the clone carrying this T cell receptor (beta chain). Its specificity is unknown. This sample was taken from a study of Graves' ophthalmopathy and Graves' hyperthyroidism. Uncontrolled infections, pregnancy, lactation or other autoimmune diseases led to patient exclusion. Whole-study findings and limits: Appearing in blood as well were most expanded thyroid clonotypes above 0.001 frequency. Sensitivity reached over 85% and specificity 75% to 82% for a 13-signature model separating ophthalmopathy from stable hyperthyroidism.

Trimming pared 5 bases from V and 6 bases from J, leaving 9 bases between. CDR1 is DFQATT and CDR2 is SNEGSKA in the germline V gene (reference sequence). This CDR3 has 11 amino acids. The authors amplified TCR beta CDR3 regions from RNA transcripts. An opening RT-PCR round employed HTBI primers and preceded a second-round multiplex PCR. TCRdb itself ran the multiplex PCR reads through MiXCR, one entry per CDR3 protein. The sample has 40,000 to 45,000 distinct CDR3 sequences; about 51% are singletons. Sequenced sample: peripheral blood. V usage is TRBV20-1 and J usage is TRBJ2-3; possibly TRBD1 for D (5 bases). The receptor's source is an adult man with Graves' ophthalmopathy. As DNA, the CDR3 is TGCAGTGCTGGGGCCCACGATACGCAGTATTTT. Translated, it gives CSAGAHDTQYF.